The clone carrying this T cell receptor beta chain was observed a few times. The CDR3 length is 15 residues. Looked up from germline, CDR1 is SGHDN and CDR2 is FVKESK. V trimming: 3 bases; J trimming: 8 bases; junction bases outside the gene matches: 12. This entry comes from a study of cytomegalovirus exposure and HLA in healthy donors. Study summary: A data release that came early held approximately 92 million unique TCRs from HLA-typed donors.

60 Vbeta and 13 Jbeta primers were used in PCR. In the original processing: In a later analysis, around 12 million of approximately 81 million unique beta chains occurred in at least two donors. Generated by immunoSEQ multiplex PCR, the TCRdb table keeps only in-frame clones and is missing some. For V, J and clone size, that table is used; D and trimming come from the DNA. The sample records 150,000 to 200,000 clones, about 77% being singletons. This clonotype was sampled from a man aged 18 to 30 in good health and CMV-seropositive. The chain is built from TRBV14 and TRBJ1-2, with 7 bases identical to TRBD1. The sequencing input was PBMCs. CDR3 protein: CASSQGDSLLSGYTF. As DNA, the CDR3 is TGTGCCAGCAGCCAGGGGGACAGCCTTCTTTCCGGCTACACCTTC.